Listed below are T cell receptor beta chains from one sample, sequenced in a study of T-cell memory formation after mild COVID-19. TCRdb independently ran MiXCR on the 5' RACE reads; one entry per CDR3 protein. The sample includes approximately 100,000 distinct CDR3 sequences, roughly 23% of them seen just once. The specimen was PBMCs or a T cell subset sorted from them (not recorded which). The origin of the receptors is a man aged 18-30 years who had mild COVID-19 (a few samples of this study predate the infection). Cell type and time point are not known. Both conserved end residues are part of each CDR3. A D gene is named only where the DNA matches it firmly. The size field is filled for only some rows; it gives once, few, many or a size class.

>-|-|TRBV12-3/TRBV12-4|TRBJ2-7
TGTGCCAGCAGTTTTAGTCGCTCCTACGAGCAGTACTTC
CASSFSRSYEQYF
>-|-|TRBV29-1|TRBJ1-2
TGCAGCGGGATGTGGGCCCATGGTTATGGCTACACCTTC
CSGMWAHGYGYTF
>-|-|TRBV12-3/TRBV12-4|TRBJ1-2
TGTGCCAGCACCCCAGGAGAGGAGCAGAAAGCTAACTATGGCTACACCTTC
CASTPGEEQKANYGYTF
>-|-|TRBV7-6|TRBJ1-1
TGTGCCAGCAGCTTATCCCCCGAGGGGCGGACTGAAGCTTTCTTT
CASSLSPEGRTEAFF
>-|-|TRBV12-3/TRBV12-4|TRBJ1-1
TGTGCCAGCAAGAGTAGCGGGGGCGTTAAAGCTTTCTTT
CASKSSGGVKAFF
>-|-|TRBV7-9|TRBJ1-2
TGTGCCAGCAGCCCAACTTCGGTTGGAGCTAACTATGGCTACACCTTC
CASSPTSVGANYGYTF
>-|once|TRBV4-1|TRBJ2-2
TGCGCCAGCAGCCAAGATTCAGGCAACGCTGCCGGGGAGCTGTTTTTT
CASSQDSGNAAGELFF
>TRBD1|few|TRBV10-1|TRBJ1-1
TGCGCCAGCAGCGACAGGGGGGAAGCTTTCTTT
CASSDRGEAFF
>-|-|TRBV7-9|TRBJ2-4
TGTGCCAGCAGCTTCACAGGACCCAAAAACATTCAGTACTTC
CASSFTGPKNIQYF
>TRBD1|few|TRBV28|TRBJ2-2
TGTGCCAGCAGTTTATGGGGGACAGGGGGCGCGGACGGGGAGCTGTTTTTT
CASSLWGTGGADGELFF
>-|many|TRBV5-6|TRBJ2-1
TGTGCCAGCAGCTTTTTGGGGTCGAATGAGCAGTTCTTC
CASSFLGSNEQFF
>TRBD2|few|TRBV7-2|TRBJ2-1
TGTGCCAGCAGCCGAAGCGGGGAGCCGTACAATGAGCAGTTCTTC
CASSRSGEPYNEQFF
>TRBD1|many|TRBV7-2|TRBJ2-1
TGTGCCAGCAGGTCGGGACAGAGCTCCTACAATGAGCAGTTCTTC
CASRSGQSSYNEQFF
>-|-|TRBV6-5|TRBJ1-2
TGTGCCAGCAGTTACAGCTCTAACTATGGCTACACCTTC
CASSYSSNYGYTF
>TRBD1|-|TRBV19|TRBJ1-1
TGTGCCACGACCGGGACAGGGTTGCGTGAAGCTTTCTTT
CATTGTGLREAFF
>-|-|TRBV7-2|TRBJ2-7
TGTGCCAGCAGCTTAGGGGACGACGCCTACGAGCAGTACTTC
CASSLGDDAYEQYF
>TRBD2|few|TRBV14|TRBJ2-1
TGTGCCAGCAGCCACTGGGAGGGTTCCTACAATGAGCAGTTCTTC
CASSHWEGSYNEQFF
>TRBD2|-|TRBV10-1|TRBJ2-5
TGCGCCAGCAGTGAACTAGCGGGGTCGAAGACCCAGTACTTC
CASSELAGSKTQYF
>-|few|TRBV11-2|TRBJ2-5
TGTGCCAGCAGCCATGGGGCCCAGGGACAAGAGACCCAGTACTTC
CASSHGAQGQETQYF
>TRBD2|few|TRBV11-2|TRBJ2-1
TGTGCCAGCAGCTTAGAAGGGTCCAGGACTAGCTCCCGCTCCTACAATGAGCAGTTCTTC
CASSLEGSRTSSRSYNEQFF
>TRBD2|-|TRBV6-2/TRBV6-3|TRBJ2-3
TGTGCCAGCAGTTACCGGAAGGGACTAGCGGGACAGACGCAGTATTTT
CASSYRKGLAGQTQYF
>-|few|TRBV6-2/TRBV6-3|TRBJ2-7
TGTGCCAGCAGCTACAGACCCTACGAGCAGTACTTC
CASSYRPYEQYF
>-|few|TRBV4-1|TRBJ1-2
TGCGCCAGCAGCCAAGACCCATCCACCTATGGCTACACCTTC
CASSQDPSTYGYTF
>-|-|TRBV5-1|TRBJ2-5
TGCGCCAGCAGCTTGGGAACAGATTCAGGGTTTGGAGAGACCCAGTACTTC
CASSLGTDSGFGETQYF
>-|few|TRBV7-2|TRBJ1-5
TGTGCCAGCAGCCACCCCCTGGGCAATCAGCCCCAGCATTTT
CASSHPLGNQPQHF
>TRBD1|few|TRBV29-1|TRBJ2-5
TGCAGCGTTGAGGCCGGGACAGGGGTTCGGGAGACCCAGTACTTC
CSVEAGTGVRETQYF
>-|-|TRBV4-3|TRBJ2-7
TGCGCCAGCAGCCAGGGGGACCATTCAGCCTACGAGCAGTACTTC
CASSQGDHSAYEQYF
>-|-|TRBV6-5|TRBJ2-7
TGTGCCAGCAGTTACTCGATTTCCAGGCATGCCTCCTACGAGCAGTACTTC
CASSYSISRHASYEQYF
>TRBD1|once|TRBV7-9|TRBJ1-1
TGTGCCAGCAGCTCCTACGACAGGGGGCGCGACACTGAAGCTTTCTTT
CASSSYDRGRDTEAFF
>TRBD2|-|TRBV6-5|TRBJ2-7
TGTGCCAGCAGTTACGGACTAGCGGGCTACGAGCAGTACTTC
CASSYGLAGYEQYF
>TRBD2|few|TRBV12-3/TRBV12-4|TRBJ2-3
TGTGCCAGCAGTTTCTCGGCGGGGGGAACTAGCACAGATACGCAGTATTTT
CASSFSAGGTSTDTQYF
>-|-|TRBV7-9|TRBJ2-3
TGTGCCAGCACCTCGGGACTTTTTCGCACAGATACGCAGTATTTT
CASTSGLFRTDTQYF
>-|-|TRBV5-1|TRBJ1-2
TGCGCCAGCAGCTCGTTCAGGGGCGCGGACTATGGCTACACCTTC
CASSSFRGADYGYTF
>-|-|TRBV6-6|TRBJ1-5
TGTGCCAGCAGTTACTCATCGCGGAGTCAGCCCCAGCATTTT
CASSYSSRSQPQHF
>-|once|TRBV12-3/TRBV12-4|TRBJ2-1
TGTGCCAGCAGTCAGACCGGTGAGAAAAACAATGAGCAGTTCTTC
CASSQTGEKNNEQFF
>TRBD2|-|TRBV2|TRBJ2-3
TGTGCCAGCAGTGACCTTGCGGGGGGGTACACAGATACGCAGTATTTT
CASSDLAGGYTDTQYF
>-|few|TRBV5-6|TRBJ1-1
TGTGCCAGCAGCTTCCCCGGGTTGAACACTGAAGCTTTCTTT
CASSFPGLNTEAFF
>-|few|TRBV7-8|TRBJ2-5
TGTGCCAGCAGCCAAGGGTGGGCCAGGCAAGAGACCCAGTACTTC
CASSQGWARQETQYF
>-|few|TRBV7-9|TRBJ1-5
TGTGCCAGCAGCTTCAGGGATGGAGGGCCCCAGCATTTT
CASSFRDGGPQHF
>TRBD1|-|TRBV4-1|TRBJ1-1
TGCGCCAGCAGCCAGGGACAGTGGAACACTGAAGCTTTCTTT
CASSQGQWNTEAFF
>-|few|TRBV15|TRBJ1-3
TGTGCCACCAGCCGCCGGGGATTTAGCTCTGGAAACACCATATATTTT
CATSRRGFSSGNTIYF
>TRBD1|-|TRBV4-1|TRBJ2-7
TGCGCCAGCAGAGGCAGGGGGCACGAGCAGTACTTC
CASRGRGHEQYF
>-|-|TRBV10-3|TRBJ2-3
TGTGCCATCAGTGAGCCAGGGCTAGATACGCAGTATTTT
CAISEPGLDTQYF
>TRBD1|few|TRBV4-1|TRBJ2-7
TGCGCCAGCAGCCCGAGACAGGGGTCCTACGAGCAGTACTTC
CASSPRQGSYEQYF
>TRBD2|few|TRBV9|TRBJ2-3
TGTGCCAGCAGCGAGCGGACTAGCGGGGGGCCGACAGATACGCAGTATTTT
CASSERTSGGPTDTQYF
>-|-|TRBV2|TRBJ2-2
TGTGCCAGCATTAAGGGGATCGGGGAGCTGTTTTTT
CASIKGIGELFF
>-|-|TRBV12-5|TRBJ2-7
TGTGCTAGTGTTTTTGGGGGCCGGGTCGAGCAGTACTTC
CASVFGGRVEQYF
>-|many|TRBV19|TRBJ2-1
TGTGCCAGTAGTATCGCTAGCTACAGTGAGCAGTTCTTC
CASSIASYSEQFF
>TRBD2|few|TRBV30|TRBJ2-5
TGTGCCTGGAGTCTAGCGGGGGGGTCGATAGAGACCCAGTACTTC
CAWSLAGGSIETQYF
>TRBD1|-|TRBV5-6|TRBJ2-2
TGTGCCAGCAGCTTACAGGGGTTCTGGGAGCTGTTTTTT
CASSLQGFWELFF
>-|few|TRBV7-9|TRBJ2-3
TGTGCCAGCAGCCACCGGGCCTCGCTACTGTATTTT
CASSHRASLLYF
>TRBD2|few|TRBV9|TRBJ2-2
TGTGCCAGCAGGCGGGGGGGGCCGTATACCGGGGAGCTGTTTTTT
CASRRGGPYTGELFF
>TRBD1|-|TRBV10-2|TRBJ1-1
TGCGCCAGCAGTGAACAGGGGATAACTGAAGCTTTCTTT
CASSEQGITEAFF
>-|-|TRBV10-3|TRBJ1-1
TGTGCCATCAGTGAGGTACAGGGATGGGACACTGAAGCTTTCTTT
CAISEVQGWDTEAFF
>-|-|TRBV12-3/TRBV12-4|TRBJ1-5
TGTGCCAGCAGCCCCGCCTCCGGCAATCAGCCCCAGCATTTT
CASSPASGNQPQHF
>TRBD1|-|TRBV4-1|TRBJ2-1
TGCGCCAGCAGCCAACATCCGGGACAGGGCTCCTACAATGAGCAGTTCTTC
CASSQHPGQGSYNEQFF
>TRBD2|-|TRBV6-1|TRBJ2-3
TGTGCCAGCAGTGACCGGGGGGGGTGGACAGATACGCAGTATTTT
CASSDRGGWTDTQYF
>TRBD1|few|TRBV12-3/TRBV12-4|TRBJ2-3
TGTGCCAGCAGCCGTGTTCCGGGACAGGTCACAGATACGCAGTATTTT
CASSRVPGQVTDTQYF
>TRBD1|few|TRBV5-1|TRBJ2-1
TGCGCCAGCAGCTTGGGGACAGGGGGAGATGAGCAGTTCTTC
CASSLGTGGDEQFF
>TRBD2|few|TRBV3-1|TRBJ2-1
TGTGCCAGCAGCCAAGACCCAGCGGGGGGCTCCTACAATGAGCAGTTCTTC
CASSQDPAGGSYNEQFF